This T cell receptor beta chain originates from a study of blood T cell repertoires in COVID-19. Study background: T cells, B-cell-depleted T cells, or PBMCs provided the cDNA or gDNA that served as material.

Profiled with immunoSEQ multiplex PCR; TCRdb holds only in-frame clones, not every one. Here the sample spans 350,000 or so clones, about 88% being singletons. Participant-reported clinical history was the basis for cohort assignment. Contact with a PCR-confirmed or clinician-diagnosed COVID-19 case occurred within 2 weeks of entry. The V segment lost 6 bases and the J segment 6 bases; nucleotides outside the gene matches: 5. The CDR3 length is 13 residues. This chain connects TRBV23-1 to TRBJ2-7; 10 nucleotides line up with TRBD1. TRBV23-1 is recorded as an ORF, its role being uncertain. Sequencing input: PBMCs or T cells enriched from blood (not recorded which). This receptor was identified in a woman in her 30s who had been exposed to COVID-19. The CDR3 DNA reads as TGCGCCAGCAGACAGGGACAGGGGTGCGAGCAGTACTTC. This translates into CASRQGQGCEQYF.